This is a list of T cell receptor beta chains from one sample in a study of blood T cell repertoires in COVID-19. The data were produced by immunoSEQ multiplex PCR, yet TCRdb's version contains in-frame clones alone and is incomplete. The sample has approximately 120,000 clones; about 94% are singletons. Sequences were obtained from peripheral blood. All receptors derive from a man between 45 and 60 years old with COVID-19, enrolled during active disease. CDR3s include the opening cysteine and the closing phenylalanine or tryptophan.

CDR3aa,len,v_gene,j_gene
CASSPNGGFTYEQYF,15,TRBV18,TRBJ2-7
CASSQERQGANHGYTF,16,TRBV4-3,TRBJ1-2
CASRPTGEYEQYF,13,TRBV7-9,TRBJ2-7
CASSLERGLTEAFF,14,TRBV11-1,TRBJ1-1
CASSASLQTTPNYEQYF,17,TRBV9,TRBJ2-7
CASSPDRANEKLFF,14,TRBV4-1,TRBJ1-4
CASSHRGSTDTQYF,14,TRBV7-8,TRBJ2-3
CASSINQGGTEAFF,14,TRBV19,TRBJ1-1
CASSLGWDNSGNTIYF,16,TRBV5-8,TRBJ1-3
CASSLELGGGGSDEQFF,17,TRBV11-2,TRBJ2-1
CASSFRGNEQFF,12,TRBV7-9,TRBJ2-1
CASSFGPSYEQYF,13,TRBV27,TRBJ2-7
CATSETRQITDTQYF,15,TRBV24-1,TRBJ2-3
CASSDPGTGSYEQYF,15,TRBV6-1,TRBJ2-7
CASSEGVADTQYF,13,TRBV7-3,TRBJ2-3
CASSVEGARTDTQYF,15,TRBV7-8,TRBJ2-3
CASSFGNRQGGTQYF,15,TRBV5-1,TRBJ2-5
CASSPGGDRSGELFF,15,TRBV19,TRBJ2-2
CASRRPGGSYNEQFF,15,TRBV11-2,TRBJ2-1
CASSLLAGGRAGELFF,16,TRBV3-1/TRBV3-2,TRBJ2-2
CASSYGTPYNEQFF,14,TRBV27,TRBJ2-1
CASKTSGRARYEQFF,15,TRBV19,TRBJ2-1
CSALGRMNTEAFF,13,TRBV29-1,TRBJ1-1
CATTVSEDREGSNQPQHF,18,TRBV10-1,TRBJ1-5
CASSPSGGNSPLHF,14,TRBV18,TRBJ1-6
CASSVGLAGVSYNEQFF,17,TRBV18,TRBJ2-1
CASRRQGNFPEQYF,14,TRBV28,TRBJ2-7
CASSEAAYNEQFF,13,TRBV2,TRBJ2-1
CASSLGGTGELFF,13,TRBV9,TRBJ2-2
CATRAGLGGIDTQYF,15,TRBV24-1,TRBJ2-3
CASSGYGDRGILNTEAFF,18,TRBV25-1,TRBJ1-1
CASSSGAPYYNEQFF,15,TRBV7-2,TRBJ2-1
CASSLNGLASEQFF,14,TRBV7-9,TRBJ2-1
CASSADRGNTIYF,13,TRBV5-4,TRBJ1-3
CASSLRADYNEQFF,14,TRBV7-2,TRBJ2-1
CAWSGQGGNQPQHF,14,TRBV30,TRBJ1-5
CASRTGSGNTIYF,13,TRBV6-5,TRBJ1-3
CASSPMPGSGELFF,14,TRBV3-1/TRBV3-2,TRBJ2-2
CASSPAGGVTGELFF,15,TRBV7-9,TRBJ2-2
CASSLGQGAYGYTF,14,TRBV5-1,TRBJ1-2
CASSQGLAGAYEQYF,15,TRBV4-2,TRBJ2-7
CASNVHRRTGELFF,14,TRBV28,TRBJ2-2
CASSLGAGTLQETQYF,16,TRBV5-1,TRBJ2-5
CASSLVAGGPGEQFF,15,TRBV13,TRBJ2-1
CASSYRDSFNQPQHF,15,TRBV6-2/TRBV6-3,TRBJ1-5
CASSAPTGGFGEKLFF,16,TRBV11-2,TRBJ1-4
CASSILGRAVTGELFF,16,TRBV19,TRBJ2-2
CASSVGPGEVTGELFF,16,TRBV9,TRBJ2-2
CASRTGGGGELFF,13,TRBV6-6,TRBJ2-2
CASSLGEGMNTEAFF,15,TRBV7-9,TRBJ1-1
CASRAGQSAKNIQYF,15,TRBV27,TRBJ2-4
CASSVDSRRANYGYTF,16,TRBV9,TRBJ1-2
CASSGGDTGELFF,13,TRBV2,TRBJ2-2